The 32 T cell receptor beta chains below all came from one sample that was sequenced in a study of T-cell memory formation after mild COVID-19. TCRdb called the 5' RACE reads again in MiXCR, with one record for every CDR3 protein. Of around 390,000 distinct CDR3 sequences listed, 15% to 20% are singletons. The sequenced sample consisted of PBMCs or a T cell subset sorted from them (not recorded which). The receptors were sampled from a man aged 18 to 29 who had mild COVID-19 (a few samples of this study predate the infection). Cell type and time point are not known.

This clonotype has only a few counts. The junction does not match germline at one end; this may be a read error. This chain links TRBV5-5 with TRBJ2-3, with D perhaps TRBD2 (5 bases). This CDR3 is built from 16 residues. Germline lookup yields CDR1 SGHKS and CDR2 YYEKEE (reference sequence). CDR3 residues: CASTLADFADGNTQYF. The CDR3 DNA reads TGTGCCAGCACCTTGGCGGACTTCGCGGATGGGAATACGCAGTATTTT.

This chain links TRBV5-1 with TRBJ2-6; D ambiguous. The CDR3 runs to 16 residues. The germline gives CDR1 SGHRS, CDR2 YFSETQ. V was clipped by 1 base and J by 1 base, with 9 bases between them. The CDR3 region is CASSLFQASGANVLTF. Written as DNA, the CDR3 is TGCGCCAGCAGCTTGTTCCAGGCATCTGGGGCCAACGTCCTGACTTTC. Using reference TRBV5-1 and TRBJ2-6 for the parts outside the CDR3, the full variable domain is KAGVTQTPRYLIKTRGQQVTLSCSPISGHRSVSWYQQTPGQGLQFLFEYFSETQRNKGNFPGRFSGRQFSNSRSEMNVSTLELGDSALYLCASSLFQASGANVLTFGAGSRLTVL.

The chain has TRBV4-3 and TRBJ2-2; D is possibly TRBD1 (5 bases). The CDR3 is made up of 15 amino acids. The germline V gene encodes CDR1 LGHNA and CDR2 YSLEER. The V end was cut by 2 bases, the J end by 6 bases, with 13 bases between. CDR3 sequence (DNA): TGCGCCAGCAGCCAATTGGGGCAGGGTTCCGGGGAGCTGTTTTTT. Translating it yields CASSQLGQGSGELFF.

The chain links TRBV19 to TRBJ2-1; 8 bases align to TRBD2. Looked up from germline, CDR1 is LNHDA and CDR2 is SQIVND (reference sequence). The V gene end was trimmed by 5 bases and the J gene end by 7 bases; junction bases not matched to a gene: 10. The CDR3 contains 15 residues. Written as DNA, the CDR3 is TGTGCCAGTAGTCTGCTTAGCGGGGTCCGGAATGAGCAGTTCTTC. Encoded protein: CASSLLSGVRNEQFF.

The rearrangement joins TRBV6-1 to TRBJ2-5, with D unresolved. CDR3 length equals 14 residues. The germline CDR1 and CDR2 sequences are MNHNS and SASEGT. Trimming removed 1 base from V and 9 bases from J, with 15 bases in between. This CDR3 reads CASSEVGTLWAQYF. The CDR3 DNA reads as TGTGCCAGCAGTGAAGTCGGTACTCTTTGGGCCCAGTACTTC.

The chain employs TRBV5-5 and TRBJ1-1; no clear D. The CDR3 covers 13 residues. Trimming took 4 bases from V and 8 from J, leaving 15 bases between them. The germline V gene has CDR1 SGHKS and CDR2 YYEKEE (reference sequence). The CDR3 region is CASSTRGGREAFF. DNA of the CDR3: TGTGCCAGCAGCACACGAGGAGGCAGGGAAGCTTTCTTT. The whole variable domain, filled in from reference TRBV5-5 and TRBJ1-1, reads DAGVTQSPTHLIKTRGQQVTLRCSPISGHKSVSWYQQVLGQGPQFIFQYYEKEERGRGNFPDRFSARQFPNYSSELNVNALLLGDSALYLCASSTRGGREAFFGQGTRLTVV.

This clonotype was seen a few times. V gene TRBV7-2 combines with J gene TRBJ2-5; maybe TRBD2 (5 bases). CDR1 is SGHTA and CDR2 is FQGNSA in the germline V gene. The CDR3 extends over 14 amino acids. V dropped 6 bases and J dropped 5 bases, with 16 bases sitting between them. The CDR3 spells CASSFPGFRETQYF. In DNA form, the CDR3 reads TGTGCCAGCAGTTTCCCGGGGTTTCGGGAGACCCAGTACTTC.

The V and J genes are TRBV28 and TRBJ1-1; TRBD1 agrees at 8 bases. J gave up 4 bases and V 2 bases, and 9 bases lay outside the gene matches. The CDR3 sequence is 16 residues long. Germline V gene sequence: CDR1 MDHEN, CDR2 SYDVKM. CDR3 residues: CASSLGTAGGFTEAFF. The CDR3 DNA is TGTGCCAGCAGTTTAGGCACAGCAGGGGGCTTCACTGAAGCTTTCTTT.

This clonotype was seen only a few times. The chain recombines TRBV5-1 with TRBJ1-3; possible D gene TRBD1, 5 bases. Trimming removed 0 bases at V and 0 bases at J, with 7 bases between. This CDR3 comprises 15 residues. Germline CDR1 is SGHRS and CDR2 is YFSETQ. The CDR3: CASSLVGGSGNTIYF. Written as DNA, the CDR3 is TGCGCCAGCAGCTTGGTCGGGGGCTCTGGAAACACCATATATTTT.

This clonotype has more than one count but fewer than ten. The chain is built from TRBV7-2 and TRBJ2-5; D remains unclear. Germline V gives CDR1 SGHTA, CDR2 FQGNSA. The CDR3 runs 14 residues. Trimming pared 0 bases from V and 4 bases from J, leaving 9 bases between. The CDR3, as DNA: TGTGCCAGCAGCTTAGCGCCTATAGCAGAGACCCAGTACTTC. It encodes CASSLAPIAETQYF.

The chain combines TRBV30 with TRBJ2-7; TRBD2 might be the D (5 bases). Trimming pared 2 bases from V and 1 base from J, leaving 6 bases between. This CDR3 has 12 residues. From germline, CDR1 is GTSNPN and CDR2 SVGIG (reference sequence). This CDR3 reads CAWSIASYEQYF. The CDR3 coding sequence is TGTGCCTGGAGTATAGCGTCCTACGAGCAGTACTTC.

This clonotype has more than one count but fewer than ten. The rearrangement uses TRBV19 and TRBJ2-6, with TRBD1 as a possible D gene (5 bases). The ends were cut back, 7 bases at V and 4 bases at J, with 11 bases in the middle. Germline CDR1 is LNHDA and CDR2 is SQIVND (reference sequence). The CDR3 spans 14 residues. CDR3 in amino acids: CASMEGEGANVLTF. Here the CDR3 DNA reads TGTGCCAGTATGGAAGGGGAAGGGGCCAACGTCCTGACTTTC.

This clonotype was seen a handful of times. The rearrangement uses TRBV3-1 and TRBJ2-1, with 9 bases matching TRBD1. The J segment lost 8 bases and the V segment lost 1 base, leaving 9 bases of the junction unmatched. In germline, CDR1 is LGHDT, CDR2 YNNKEL (reference sequence). The CDR3 runs 16 residues. The CDR3 DNA reads as TGTGCCAGCAGCCAAGTCCCGGGACAGGGTAGCGATGAGCAGTTCTTC. It codes for CASSQVPGQGSDEQFF.

The chain is built from TRBV30 and TRBJ2-7; 10 bases align to TRBD2. Germline V gives CDR1 GTSNPN, CDR2 SVGIG (reference sequence). CDR3 length equals 14 residues. Trimming removed 5 bases from V and 7 bases from J; junction bases left unmatched: 11. The CDR3 loop reads CAWESGGAGEEQYF. The CDR3 nucleotides are TGTGCCTGGGAGAGCGGGGGGGCCGGTGAGGAGCAGTACTTC.

The gene calls are TRBV7-9 and TRBJ2-1; 8 bases fit TRBD1. There are 17 residues in the CDR3. Germline V gene data show CDR1 as SEHNR and CDR2 as FQNEAQ (reference sequence). After removal of 5 bases from V and 10 bases from J, the junction contained 19 bases not matched to a gene. The CDR3 is CASSAPPGQGPWGEQFF. The CDR3, as DNA: TGTGCCAGCAGCGCACCCCCCGGACAGGGCCCTTGGGGGGAGCAGTTCTTC.

This clonotype showed up just a few times. This chain uses TRBV10-3 with TRBJ1-5; 9 bases fit TRBD1. The CDR3 runs to 15 residues. The germline gives CDR1 ENHRY, CDR2 SYGVKD. V gave up 3 bases and J gave up 7 bases; unmatched junction bases: 7. In DNA, the CDR3 is TGTGCCATCAGTGACCGGACAGGGGTGGGACAGCCCCAGCATTTT. Its protein is CAISDRTGVGQPQHF.

This clonotype was found a few times. V is TRBV5-4 and J is TRBJ2-7; D possibly corresponds to TRBD2 (6 bases). The length of the CDR3 is 15 residues. The ends were cut back, 9 bases at V and 6 bases at J, with 25 bases in the middle. Looked up from germline, CDR1 is SGHNT and CDR2 is YYREEE (reference sequence). CDR3 in amino acids: CAMMSGARESGEQYV. CDR3 sequence (DNA): TGTGCCATGATGTCGGGAGCAAGGGAGTCTGGCGAGCAGTACGTC.

This clonotype was seen repeatedly, ten times or more. The chain couples TRBV3-1 to TRBJ2-1; 8 nucleotides match TRBD2. Germline loops: CDR1 LGHDT, CDR2 YNNKEL (reference sequence). The junction had 5 bases not matched to a gene; V was cut back by 0 bases and J by 4 bases. The CDR3 is made up of 16 amino acids. The CDR3 region is CASSQDPGGPYNEQFF. Here the CDR3 DNA reads TGTGCCAGCAGCCAAGATCCGGGGGGGCCTTACAATGAGCAGTTCTTC.

The V and J genes are TRBV7-2 and TRBJ2-1; perhaps D is TRBD1 or TRBD2 (5 bases each). The CDR3 has 16 amino acids. Deletions cut 7 bases from V and 4 bases from J, with 20 bases between. CDR1 and CDR2 (germline): SGHTA, FQGNSA. The CDR3: CASTLEVTALYNEQFF. For the CDR3, the DNA is TGTGCCAGCACCCTGGAGGTGACAGCATTGTACAATGAGCAGTTCTTC.

The chain has TRBV6-1 and TRBJ1-2, with 9 nucleotides matching TRBD1. Germline V gene data show CDR1 as MNHNS and CDR2 as SASEGT. V gave up 5 bases and J gave up 6 bases; unmatched junction bases: 10. The CDR3 contains 15 residues. CDR3 sequence reads: CASSSGTGSIHGYTF. As DNA, the CDR3 is TGTGCCAGCAGTTCCGGGACAGGGTCGATTCATGGCTACACCTTC.

This clonotype was seen a handful of times. V and J are TRBV7-3 and TRBJ2-3; perhaps D is TRBD1 or TRBD2 (5 bases each). V lost 2 bases and J 0 bases, leaving 9 bases between the germline ends. The CDR3 consists of 15 residues. Germline CDR1 SGHTA, CDR2 FQGTGA. The CDR3 bases are TGTGCCAGCAGCTTAGGGGGAATTAGCACAGATACGCAGTATTTT. This sequence encodes CASSLGGISTDTQYF.

This clonotype occurred a few times. The J gene is TRBJ2-7, the V gene TRBV7-2; weak D call: TRBD2 (6 bases). The V gene lost 1 base and the J gene lost 4 bases, with 14 bases spanning the gap. Germline-derived CDR1 and CDR2 are SGHTA and FQGNSA. This CDR3 has 15 residues. The CDR3: CASSLDPGLIYEQYV. The CDR3 DNA is TGTGCCAGCAGCTTAGACCCGGGACTGATTTACGAGCAGTACGTC.

The J gene is TRBJ1-5, the V gene TRBV6-6, with TRBD1 matching 9 bases. CDR3 size: 17 residues. Germline V gene lookup returns CDR1 MNHNY and CDR2 SVGAGI (reference sequence). V lost 0 bases and J lost 1; bases outside the gene matches: 4. CDR3 sequence reads: CASSYSDRGRSNQPQHF. CDR3 DNA: TGTGCCAGCAGTTACTCCGACAGGGGGAGGAGCAATCAGCCCCAGCATTTT.

The chain links TRBV29-1 to TRBJ2-7; a weak D match, TRBD2 (7 bases). Germline loops: CDR1 SQVTM, CDR2 ANQGSEA. Between the trimmed V and J ends, which lost 6 bases and 6 bases, there was a span of 15 bases. The CDR3 loop spans 12 amino acids. This CDR3 is CSVTPGGGEQYF. CDR3 nucleotides: TGCAGCGTGACCCCGGGGGGCGGCGAGCAGTACTTC.

CDR3 in DNA: TGCAGCGTTGAAGAGCAGGGTACCTACGAGCAGTACTTC. It encodes CSVEEQGTYEQYF. The V and J genes are TRBV29-1 and TRBJ2-7, with D possibly being TRBD1 (5 bases). CDR1 is SQVTM and CDR2 is ANQGSEA in the germline V gene. Trimming pared 0 bases from V and 2 bases from J, leaving 8 bases between. This CDR3 has 13 residues.

This clonotype was counted at least ten times. This chain uses TRBV10-1 with TRBJ2-7; TRBD2 is a possible D gene (6 bases). The CDR3 totals 18 residues. Germline V gene sequence: CDR1 WNHNN, CDR2 SYGVQD (reference sequence). Trimming took off 2 bases at V and 1 base at J, with 21 bases between the two ends. The CDR3 region is CASSETGDFPRGSYEQYF. CDR3 nucleotides: TGCGCCAGCAGTGAGACGGGGGACTTTCCTAGGGGTTCCTACGAGCAGTACTTC.

The rearrangement joins TRBV9 to TRBJ2-7; 7 bases fit TRBD1. Germline CDR1 and CDR2: SGDLS and YYNGEE. The V segment lost 0 bases and the J segment 2 bases; nucleotides outside the gene matches: 2. This CDR3 spans 14 amino acids. The CDR3 DNA reads as TGTGCCAGCAGCGTAGGGGGACAGCCCTACGAGCAGTACTTC. Encoded protein: CASSVGGQPYEQYF.

This clonotype was recorded many times. The J gene is TRBJ1-4, the V gene TRBV7-6; maybe TRBD1 (5 bases). Trimming took off 5 bases at V and 8 bases at J, with 9 bases between the two ends. CDR1 and CDR2 (germline): SGHVS, FNYEAQ. CDR3 length: 12 amino acids. The CDR3 reads CASSRGGEKLFF. The CDR3 bases are TGTGCCAGCAGCAGGGGAGGAGAAAAACTGTTTTTT.

The genes are TRBV12-3 or TRBV12-4 and TRBJ2-3; 8 bases are a match to TRBD2. This CDR3 has 14 residues. J was trimmed by 2 bases and V by 4 bases; bases with no gene match: 2. The CDR3: CASSSGGPTDTQYF. The CDR3 DNA follows: TGTGCCAGCAGTTCGGGGGGGCCCACAGATACGCAGTATTTT.

This clonotype was found a few times. The rearrangement joins TRBV15 to TRBJ2-7; 8 bases match TRBD1. J was trimmed by 4 bases and V by 0 bases; bases with no gene match: 5. CDR1 and CDR2 (germline): LNHNV, YYDKDF (reference sequence). This CDR3 spans 15 amino acids. The CDR3 is CATSRDRTGLYEQYF. CDR3 DNA sequence: TGTGCCACCAGCAGAGATCGGACAGGGTTATACGAGCAGTACTTC.

Ten or more counts support this clonotype. The chain has TRBV5-1 and TRBJ1-1; D may be TRBD1 (5 bases). The CDR3 loop spans 15 amino acids. Germline CDR1 and CDR2: SGHRS and YFSETQ. Between the trimmed V and J ends, which lost 7 bases and 0 bases, there was a span of 16 bases. The CDR3 bases are TGCGCCAGCTCCATTCCGGGGCGAATGAACACTGAAGCTTTCTTT. Residues: CASSIPGRMNTEAFF.

This clonotype was counted at least ten times. V usage is TRBV12-3 or TRBV12-4 and J usage is TRBJ1-1; D call uncertain. This CDR3 region has 14 residues. V lost 1 base and J lost 1, with 7 bases in between. CDR3 sequence: CASSLEAGNTEAFF. The CDR3 DNA is TGTGCCAGCAGTTTAGAAGCTGGGAACACTGAAGCTTTCTTT.